This T cell receptor beta chain was found in a study of T cells in narcolepsy (dated 2018 in TCRdb). Regarding the research as a whole: Healthy control donors were enrolled in the study alongside patients who had narcolepsy type 1 or type 2 (NT1, NT2). The study sought autoreactive T cells targeting hypocretin neuron self-antigens (hypocretin, TRIB2) in narcolepsy patients, using TCR Vbeta sequencing to track clonotypes in blood and CSF. Broader findings and caveats from the paper: Plots comparing CSF and blood CD4+ T cell clonotypes from the same patient highlighted HCRT-specific and TRIB2-specific autoreactive clonotypes. According to the report, autoreactive clonotypes were detected serially in the blood of the same patients and of different patients, but not in healthy controls. Numbers of sequenced blood memory CD4+ clonotypes were comparable, averaging roughly 40,000 in patients and approximately 34,000 in controls. Certain blood memory CD4+ repertoires from patients and controls had no sequences that matched autoreactive T cell clones.

Remarks on this clone: Its antigen target is currently unknown. One base away there is no much larger clone; base qualities are not given.

For TCR Vbeta sequencing, memory CD4+ T cells were sorted ex vivo from the peripheral blood of both healthy controls and narcolepsy patients. Trimming removed 6 bases from V and 0 bases from J, leaving 8 bases between the germline ends. The germline V gene gives CDR1 as SGHVS and CDR2 as FNYEAQ. The CDR3, cysteine through phenylalanine, is 13 amino acids long. The only DNA kept is the CDR3, 39 bases in frame from the first base. Libraries were constructed by the immunoSEQ multiplex PCR assay. TCRdb took over this immuneACCESS table, retaining in-frame rearrangements with V and J assigned. Such tables are incomplete; in checked studies, under half of the missing clones stem from an unresolved V gene, and the remainder is unexplained. Recorded for this sample are about 30,000 clones; 83% of them occurred a single time. The ten largest make up about 0.64% of the sample.

The TCR originated in a human donor in good health. Sequencing input: memory (CD45RA-) CD4+ T cells from blood. Sample cell subset or site, as interpreted from the label and publication: memory T cells sorted ex vivo from peripheral blood. Recombination linked TRBV7-6 to TRBJ1-1, with the D gene not confidently named. The DNA reads as follows: TGTGCCAGCAGTTCTCAGATGAACACTGAAGCTTTCTTT. It encodes CASSSQMNTEAFF. Full variable domain (CDR3 extended with the reference TRBV7-6 and TRBJ1-1 proteins): GAGVSQSPRYKVTKRGQDVALRCDPISGHVSLYWYRQALGQGPEFLTYFNYEAQQDKSGLPNDRFSAERPEGSISTLTIQRTEQRDSAMYRCASSSQMNTEAFFGQGTRLTVV.